Each of the 20 T cell receptor beta chains below was sequenced from the same sample in a study of Tregs in tolerant kidney transplant recipients. Libraries were prepared by immunoSEQ multiplex PCR; TCRdb keeps only in-frame clonotypes and omits some of them. Counted here are about 100,000 clones, around 90% occurring once; the ten biggest clones make up 0.3% to 0.4%. The sample in question was CD4+ T cells from blood, obtained before the transplant. These TCRs come from a human donor who received a combined kidney and bone marrow transplant.

This rearrangement joins TRBV7-7 to TRBJ2-5; TRBD1 agrees at 9 bases. Germline V CDR1 and CDR2: SSHAT, FNYEAQ (reference sequence). V lost 5 bases and J lost 5; bases outside the gene matches: 9. This CDR3 region has 15 residues. CDR3 protein: CASSPQGTGLETQYF. CDR3 nucleotides: TGTGCCAGCAGCCCTCAGGGGACAGGGCTGGAGACCCAGTACTTC.

The V call is TRBV7-9, the J call TRBJ2-1, with 10 bases aligning to TRBD2. The V and J ends lost 4 bases and 15 bases, in that order; junction bases with no gene match: 9. Germline assignment: CDR1 SEHNR and CDR2 FQNEAQ (reference sequence). The CDR3 totals 13 residues. CDR3 protein: CASSSESLAGVFF. CDR3 nucleotides: TGTGCCAGCAGCTCCGAAAGTCTAGCGGGAGTGTTCTTC.

CDR3 amino acids: CASSPAVQETQYF. The CDR3 DNA sequence: TGCGCCAGCAGCCCAGCGGTCCAAGAGACCCAGTACTTC. This rearrangement joins TRBV5-1 to TRBJ2-5; possible D gene TRBD2, 5 bases. The CDR3 is 13 amino acids. V lost 4 bases to trimming and J lost 1 base, with 8 bases between them. Looked up from germline, CDR1 is SGHRS and CDR2 is YFSETQ.

J is TRBJ2-1 and V is TRBV6-1; 9 bases agree with TRBD1. V gave up 6 bases and J gave up 6 bases; unmatched junction bases: 6. The CDR3 contains 14 residues. Germline CDR1 reads MNHNS; CDR2 reads SASEGT. The CDR3 spells CASRRQGVLNEQFF. DNA for the CDR3: TGTGCCAGCAGGCGACAGGGGGTTCTCAATGAGCAGTTCTTC.

This clone was detected a few times. The chain has TRBV5-4 and TRBJ1-4; 11 nucleotides agree with TRBD1. The V segment lost 2 bases and the J segment 3 bases; nucleotides outside the gene matches: 3. This CDR3 contains 16 residues. The germline gives CDR1 SGHNT, CDR2 YYREEE (reference sequence). The DNA for the CDR3 is TGTGCCAGCAGCTTAGGACAGGGGGCGGCTAATGAAAAACTGTTTTTT. Translating it yields CASSLGQGAANEKLFF.

The chain carries TRBV27 and TRBJ2-3, with 7 bases identical to TRBD2. CDR3 length: 17 amino acids. Trimming at V came to 1 base and at J to 3 bases, leaving 10 bases not matched to a gene. Germline CDR1 reads MNHEY; CDR2 reads SMNVEV (reference sequence). The CDR3 region has the DNA TGTGCCAGCAGTTTATGGGGTGGCGGGGGAGGGACAGATACGCAGTATTTT. Translating gives CASSLWGGGGGTDTQYF.

The CDR3 region has the DNA TGTGCCAGCAGCTCGGACTTAGAGACCCAGTACTTC. Translated: CASSSDLETQYF. The rearrangement links TRBV7-2 to TRBJ2-5; a possible D gene is TRBD2 (5 bases). V lost 4 bases, J lost 4 bases, and 7 bases lay in between. CDR3 length: 12 residues. Germline V gives CDR1 SGHTA, CDR2 FQGNSA.

The J gene is TRBJ2-7, the V gene TRBV30, with 7 bases fitting TRBD2. The CDR3 runs 14 residues. The V gene end was trimmed by 0 bases and the J gene end by 5 bases; junction bases not matched to a gene: 7. The germline CDR1 and CDR2 sequences are GTSNPN and SVGIG (reference sequence). CDR3 region: CAWSVGSGPHEQYF. CDR3 bases: TGTGCCTGGAGTGTAGGTAGCGGGCCCCACGAGCAGTACTTC.

The chain recombines TRBV6-5 with TRBJ2-7, with 10 bases identical to TRBD1. Germline V gives CDR1 MNHEY, CDR2 SVGAGI. The CDR3 contains 14 residues. Losses at the gene ends were 5 bases for V and 5 bases for J; bases not matched to a gene: 6. The CDR3 region has the DNA TGTGCCAGCAGTAGGGGGGACAGGGGCCACGAGCAGTACTTC. Amino acids: CASSRGDRGHEQYF.

This rearrangement joins TRBV18 to TRBJ2-7, with D uncertain. The CDR3 consists of 13 residues. V shed 3 bases and J shed 7 bases, with 13 bases lying between them. In germline, CDR1 is KGHSH, CDR2 LQKENI. The CDR3: CASSPGQVQEQYF. For the CDR3, the DNA is TGTGCCAGCTCACCTGGTCAGGTACAGGAGCAGTACTTC.

The chain couples TRBV18 to TRBJ1-4, with TRBD1 matching 9 bases. This CDR3 contains 17 residues. Germline V gene data show CDR1 as KGHSH and CDR2 as LQKENI. With V trimmed by 1 base and J by 6 bases, 9 bases remained unmatched. The CDR3 loop reads CASSPLLPDRGYEKLFF. CDR3 sequence (DNA): TGTGCCAGCTCACCACTTCTTCCGGACAGGGGCTATGAAAAACTGTTTTTT. The full variable domain, completed using reference TRBV18 and TRBJ1-4, is NAGVMQNPRHLVRRRGQEARLRCSPMKGHSHVYWYRQLPEEGLKFMVYLQKENIIDESGMPKERFSAEFPKEGPSILRIQQVVRGDSAAYFCASSPLLPDRGYEKLFFGSGTQLSVL.

The chain uses TRBV11-2 and TRBJ1-3, with 7 positions matching TRBD1. The V gene end was trimmed by 3 bases and the J gene end by 1 base; junction bases not matched to a gene: 12. The CDR3 contains 18 residues. The germline CDR1 and CDR2 sequences are SGHAT and FQNNGV. CDR3 coding DNA: TGTGCCAGCAGCTTCTCGGACAGGACGAAATATTCTGGAAACACCATATATTTT. Residues: CASSFSDRTKYSGNTIYF.

This clone turned up a few times. The CDR3 here is CASPFIPGAYGYTF. The CDR3 DNA follows: TGTGCCAGCCCATTTATCCCAGGGGCCTATGGCTACACCTTC. The chain carries TRBV27 and TRBJ1-2, with D maybe TRBD1 (6 bases). Deletions cut 8 bases from V and 4 bases from J, with 17 bases between. The CDR3 loop spans 14 amino acids. The germline V gene has CDR1 MNHEY and CDR2 SMNVEV (reference sequence).

J is TRBJ2-1 and V is TRBV6-5; 7 bases are shared with TRBD1. The CDR3 spans 15 residues. Germline assignment: CDR1 MNHEY and CDR2 SVGAGI. V was pared by 4 bases and J by 2 bases, with 5 bases of the junction left unmatched. The CDR3 reads CASSSGGSPYNEQFF. In DNA form, the CDR3 reads TGTGCCAGCAGTTCAGGGGGATCCCCCTACAATGAGCAGTTCTTC.

The rearrangement uses TRBV2 and TRBJ2-1; 11 nucleotides agree with TRBD2. Germline lookup yields CDR1 SNHLY and CDR2 FYNNEI. After removal of 7 bases from V and 9 bases from J, the junction contained 11 bases not matched to a gene. The CDR3 sequence is 15 residues long. CDR3 region: CASIQEASGGTEQFF. The CDR3 DNA is TGTGCCAGCATCCAAGAGGCTAGCGGGGGGACTGAGCAGTTCTTC.

The chain is built from TRBV19 and TRBJ1-5, with 7 bases matching TRBD1. V dropped 5 bases and J dropped 4; count of bases not matched to a gene: 8. CDR1 and CDR2 from the germline V gene are LNHDA and SQIVND (reference sequence). This CDR3 has 15 residues. The CDR3 DNA sequence: TGTGCCAGTAGTTGGCAAACAGGGGAAAATCAGCCCCAGCATTTT. Encoded protein: CASSWQTGENQPQHF.

The table lists this clone with a few counts. The chain has TRBV2 and TRBJ1-1, with unresolved D. V lost 7 bases, J lost 5 bases, and 8 bases lay in between. This CDR3 spans 11 amino acids. The germline gives CDR1 SNHLY, CDR2 FYNNEI. The CDR3: CASTGWTEAFF. The CDR3 coding sequence is TGTGCCAGCACGGGATGGACTGAAGCTTTCTTT.

The gene calls are TRBV2 and TRBJ2-1; TRBD2 aligns across 8 bases. This CDR3 is built from 16 residues. V lost 10 bases to trimming and J lost 0 bases; unmatched junction nucleotides: 11. CDR1 and CDR2 (germline): SNHLY, FYNNEI. CDR3 protein: CAILRGGRISYNEQFF. DNA of the CDR3: TGTGCCATCCTGAGGGGCGGGAGGATCTCCTACAATGAGCAGTTCTTC. Looking up the rest from reference TRBV2 and TRBJ2-1 gives the full variable domain: EPEVTQTPSHQVTQMGQEVILRCVPISNHLYFYWYRQILGQKVEFLVSFYNNEISEKSEIFDDQFSVERPDGSNFTLKIRSTKLEDSAMYFCAILRGGRISYNEQFFGPGTRLTVL.

The genes are TRBV7-6 and TRBJ1-2, with TRBD1 identical over 7 bases. Germline CDR1 reads SGHVS; CDR2 reads FNYEAQ. V lost 6 bases to trimming and J lost 3 bases; unmatched junction nucleotides: 10. The CDR3 is 15 amino acids. CDR3 bases: TGTGCCAGCAGTTTTTCCACCGGGACAGACTATGGCTACACCTTC. Residues: CASSFSTGTDYGYTF.

The chain links TRBV5-8 to TRBJ1-1, with TRBD1 matching 8 bases. J lost 10 bases, V lost 2 bases, and 13 bases had no gene match. The length of the CDR3 is 15 residues. Germline CDR1 is SGHTS and CDR2 is YDEGEE. CDR3 in DNA: TGTGCCAGCAGCTTTTTGACAGGGGCCGGGTCGGGAGCTTTCTTT. Its translation is CASSFLTGAGSGAFF.